This T cell receptor beta chain came from a study of identical twins. TCRdb re-called the 5' RACE reads with MiXCR, one entry per CDR3 protein. The sample records some 330,000 distinct CDR3 sequences, around 9% being singletons. This clonotype was sampled from a woman aged 45-59 years in good health. The material sequenced was naive T cells sorted from blood.

CDR3 amino acids: CASSLWAGNIQYF. The CDR3 coding sequence is TGTGCCAGCAGCTTATGGGCGGGGAACATTCAGTACTTC. This chain connects TRBV7-2 to TRBJ2-4; weak D call: TRBD2 (6 bases). The CDR3 totals 13 residues. Trimming shortened V by 2 bases and J by 7 bases, and 9 bases separated the two germline ends. CDR1 is SGHTA, CDR2 FQGNSA, per germline. The full variable domain, its missing parts supplied by reference TRBV7-2 and TRBJ2-4, is GAGVSQSPSNKVTEKGKDVELRCDPISGHTALYWYRQSLGQGLEFLIYFQGNSAPDKSGLPSDRFSAERTGGSVSTLTIQRTQQEDSAVYLCASSLWAGNIQYFGAGTRLSVL.